A selection of T cell receptor beta chains follows, all from one sample in a study of CD8+CD57+ T cells in acquired aplastic anemia. TCRdb processed the reads anew with MiXCR; each CDR3 protein has one entry. The sample lists about 98,000 distinct CDR3 sequences, roughly two thirds occurring once. The source material was sorted CD4+, CD8+, or CD8+CD57+ T cells (not recorded which) from PBMCs. Receptor source: a human donor with aplastic anemia. Each CDR3 is given with its conserved first and last residue. Fields, in order: J gene, CDR3 length, clone size, D gene, V gene, CDR3 protein, CDR3 DNA. D genes are given only for firm matches. Not every row has a clone size; where given, it reads once, few, many or a size class.

j_call: TRBJ2-7
cdr3_length: 11
clone_size: few
d_call: .
v_call: TRBV7-3
cdr3_aa: CAAGAAYEQYF
cdr3_nt: TGTGCCGCAGGGGCGGCCTACGAGCAGTACTTC

j_call: TRBJ2-2
cdr3_length: 16
clone_size: .
d_call: .
v_call: TRBV11-1
cdr3_aa: CASSSNRVGNTGELFF
cdr3_nt: TGTGCCAGCAGCTCAAACAGGGTAGGGAACACCGGGGAGCTGTTTTTT

j_call: TRBJ2-7
cdr3_length: 16
clone_size: .
d_call: TRBD2
v_call: TRBV10-3
cdr3_aa: CAISGGPSGNWNEQYF
cdr3_nt: TGTGCCATCAGTGGGGGGCCTAGCGGGAACTGGAACGAGCAGTACTTC

j_call: TRBJ2-7
cdr3_length: 11
clone_size: .
d_call: .
v_call: TRBV27
cdr3_aa: CASTDGYEQYF
cdr3_nt: TGTGCCAGCACCGACGGGTACGAGCAGTACTTC

j_call: TRBJ1-4
cdr3_length: 14
clone_size: .
d_call: .
v_call: TRBV20-1
cdr3_aa: CSAYQGTGNEKLFF
cdr3_nt: TGCAGTGCTTACCAGGGAACCGGAAATGAAAAACTGTTTTTT

j_call: TRBJ2-3
cdr3_length: 15
clone_size: few
d_call: .
v_call: TRBV7-6
cdr3_aa: CASSLGTILTDTQYF
cdr3_nt: TGTGCCAGCAGCTTAGGGACTATTCTCACAGATACGCAGTATTTT

j_call: TRBJ2-3
cdr3_length: 12
clone_size: few
d_call: .
v_call: TRBV7-3
cdr3_aa: CASRGVEDTQYF
cdr3_nt: TGTGCCAGCAGGGGGGTCGAAGATACGCAGTATTTT

j_call: TRBJ1-1
cdr3_length: 12
clone_size: many
d_call: .
v_call: TRBV7-9
cdr3_aa: CASRPGNTEAFF
cdr3_nt: TGTGCCAGCAGACCAGGGAACACTGAAGCTTTCTTT

j_call: TRBJ1-1
cdr3_length: 15
clone_size: .
d_call: TRBD1
v_call: TRBV7-8
cdr3_aa: CASSHIRTGDTEAFF
cdr3_nt: TGTGCCAGCAGCCACATACGGACAGGGGACACTGAAGCTTTCTTT

j_call: TRBJ2-1
cdr3_length: 20
clone_size: .
d_call: TRBD2
v_call: TRBV24-1
cdr3_aa: CATSGQAGTSGQSSYNEQFF
cdr3_nt: TGTGCCACCAGTGGCCAAGCCGGGACTAGCGGCCAGAGCTCCTACAATGAGCAGTTCTTC